This is a list of T cell receptor beta chains from one sample in a study of T cell responses to AZD1222 COVID-19 vaccine. Profiled with immunoSEQ multiplex PCR; TCRdb holds only in-frame clones, not every one. Among under 200,000 clones, around 95% were seen once, and the ten largest hold approximately 0.6%. Sequencing was performed on peripheral blood, taken on day 0 of AZD1222 vaccination. The receptors stem from an adult in good health. Each CDR3 is given with its conserved first and last residue. The order of the fields is CDR3 length, D gene, J gene, V gene, clone size, CDR3 DNA, CDR3 protein. The D gene is left open where the match is weak. Size values are once, few and many counts, or a class for expanded clones, and some rows have none.

length: 14; D: -; J: TRBJ2-3; V: TRBV3-1/TRBV3-2; size: -; DNA: TGTGCCAGCAGCCGGTCCGAGGGCACAGATACGCAGTATTTT; CDR3: CASSRSEGTDTQYF
length: 16; D: -; J: TRBJ1-5; V: TRBV6-1; size: -; DNA: TGTGCCAGCAGTGGAAGATCGCTGGAAGGGAATCAGCCCCAGCATTTT; CDR3: CASSGRSLEGNQPQHF
length: 14; D: TRBD2; J: TRBJ2-7; V: TRBV19; size: -; DNA: TGTGCCAGTAGTATCGGGACTAGCGGGTACGAGCAGTACTTC; CDR3: CASSIGTSGYEQYF
length: 16; D: TRBD2; J: TRBJ2-1; V: TRBV19; size: -; DNA: TGTGCCAGTAGTATAGATATAGCGGGAGCTTACAATGAGCAGTTCTTC; CDR3: CASSIDIAGAYNEQFF
length: 13; D: -; J: TRBJ1-6; V: TRBV12-3/TRBV12-4; size: -; DNA: TGTGCCAGCAGTAGTCACGGAAATTCACCCCTCCACTTT; CDR3: CASSSHGNSPLHF
length: 14; D: -; J: TRBJ2-1; V: TRBV27; size: once; DNA: TGTGCCAGCACCGCCTTGGGGATCGGGAATGAGCAGTTCTTC; CDR3: CASTALGIGNEQFF
length: 13; D: -; J: TRBJ2-3; V: TRBV18; size: -; DNA: TGTGCCAGCTGCTCGCGCCGTACAGATACGCAGTATTTT; CDR3: CASCSRRTDTQYF
length: 14; D: TRBD1; J: TRBJ1-5; V: TRBV30; size: -; DNA: TGTGCCTGGAGCGCCGGGACAGGGAATCAGCCCCAGCATTTT; CDR3: CAWSAGTGNQPQHF
length: 16; D: TRBD2; J: TRBJ2-2; V: TRBV10-3; size: -; DNA: TGTGCCATCAGTGAGGGACGGGAGGGCCGGAGCGGGGAGCTGTTTTTT; CDR3: CAISEGREGRSGELFF
length: 15; D: -; J: TRBJ1-6; V: TRBV5-1; size: -; DNA: TGCGCCACCCGCCCAGGCGGGACGGGATCTTCACCCCTCCACTTT; CDR3: CATRPGGTGSSPLHF
length: 13; D: -; J: TRBJ1-5; V: TRBV27; size: -; DNA: TGTGCCAGCAGACCTGGGGGAGATCAGCCCCAGCATTTT; CDR3: CASRPGGDQPQHF
length: 13; D: -; J: TRBJ1-6; V: TRBV5-4; size: -; DNA: TGTGCCAGCAGCTTGGATAGTAATTCACCCCTCCACTTT; CDR3: CASSLDSNSPLHF
length: 15; D: TRBD2; J: TRBJ2-7; V: TRBV5-1; size: few; DNA: TGCGCCAGCAGCTTACTAGCGGGAGGCTACTACGAGCAGTACTTC; CDR3: CASSLLAGGYYEQYF
length: 13; D: -; J: TRBJ2-5; V: TRBV6-5; size: -; DNA: TGTGCCAGCAGTCCTTCAGGGCAAGAGACCCAGTACTTC; CDR3: CASSPSGQETQYF
length: 13; D: -; J: TRBJ2-1; V: TRBV9; size: once; DNA: TGTGCCAGCAGCGGAATTAGAGACAATGAGCAGTTCTTC; CDR3: CASSGIRDNEQFF
length: 13; D: -; J: TRBJ1-2; V: TRBV4-1; size: -; DNA: TGCGCCAGCAGCCAGGGCGGGAAGGGGTTTAACACCTTC; CDR3: CASSQGGKGFNTF
length: 13; D: -; J: TRBJ1-1; V: TRBV30; size: -; DNA: TGTGCCTGGATCCTGGGGGCGGCTTCACAAGCTTTCTTT; CDR3: CAWILGAASQAFF
length: 14; D: -; J: TRBJ1-6; V: TRBV6-1; size: -; DNA: TGTGCCAGCAGTGAAGCGGCAGGGCGGTCACCCCTCCACTTT; CDR3: CASSEAAGRSPLHF
length: 13; D: -; J: TRBJ1-2; V: TRBV6-5; size: -; DNA: TGTGCCAGCAGCTCCGGGAGCGACTATGGCTACACCTTC; CDR3: CASSSGSDYGYTF
length: 11; D: -; J: TRBJ2-1; V: TRBV30; size: -; DNA: TGTGCCTGGAACCGGGGGTTTGAGCAGTTCTTC; CDR3: CAWNRGFEQFF
length: 13; D: -; J: TRBJ2-1; V: TRBV29-1; size: -; DNA: TGCAGCGTTGTGGCTGCCCGTTACAATGAGCAGTTCTTC; CDR3: CSVVAARYNEQFF
length: 16; D: TRBD2; J: TRBJ2-7; V: TRBV27; size: -; DNA: TGTGCCAGCAGTTTAGGGCTAGCGGGAGATGCCTACGAGCAGTACTTC; CDR3: CASSLGLAGDAYEQYF
length: 14; D: TRBD2; J: TRBJ2-7; V: TRBV6-5; size: -; DNA: TGTGCCAGCAGTTACTCCACTAGCGGGACCGGTTGGTACTTC; CDR3: CASSYSTSGTGWYF
length: 17; D: TRBD1; J: TRBJ2-1; V: TRBV11-2; size: -; DNA: TGTGCCAGCAGCGGAACATGGACAGGGGGCGTTGGAAATGAGCAGTTCTTC; CDR3: CASSGTWTGGVGNEQFF
length: 19; D: -; J: TRBJ2-3; V: TRBV13; size: -; DNA: TGTGCCAGCGTTTTTGTAAACCAACTCAGTCCGACAGACACAGATACGCAGTATTTT; CDR3: CASVFVNQLSPTDTDTQYF
length: 17; D: TRBD1; J: TRBJ1-6; V: TRBV11-2; size: -; DNA: TGTGCCAGCACCCCTAGGTGGCGACAGGGGTTATATTCACCCCTCCACTTT; CDR3: CASTPRWRQGLYSPLHF
length: 15; D: TRBD2; J: TRBJ2-2; V: TRBV28; size: -; DNA: TGTGCCAGCAGCCCTCCACTAGCGGGAACCCGGGAGCTGTTTTTT; CDR3: CASSPPLAGTRELFF
length: 14; D: -; J: TRBJ2-4; V: TRBV12-2; size: -; DNA: TGTGCAAGTCGCCCGCCGGGACCGCCGAAGATTCAGTACTTC; CDR3: CASRPPGPPKIQYF
length: 15; D: -; J: TRBJ1-5; V: TRBV4-1; size: -; DNA: TGCGCCAGCAGCCTCTACTACAGGCCGGATCAGCCCCAGCATTTT; CDR3: CASSLYYRPDQPQHF
length: 12; D: -; J: TRBJ1-5; V: TRBV2; size: -; DNA: TGTGCCAGCAACCGGCAGGATCAGCCCCAGCATTTT; CDR3: CASNRQDQPQHF
length: 13; D: TRBD1; J: TRBJ2-7; V: TRBV6-5; size: -; DNA: TGTGCCAGCACCCTCCTACAGGGGTACGAGCAGTACTTC; CDR3: CASTLLQGYEQYF
length: 14; D: -; J: TRBJ1-1; V: TRBV19; size: -; DNA: TGTGCCAGTAGTATAGAAGGGCATTACACTGAAGCTTTCTTT; CDR3: CASSIEGHYTEAFF
length: 14; D: TRBD1; J: TRBJ1-2; V: TRBV5-1; size: -; DNA: TGCGCCAGCAGCTCGTCGGAGGGGGCTCGGGGCTACACCTTC; CDR3: CASSSSEGARGYTF
length: 15; D: -; J: TRBJ2-7; V: TRBV18; size: -; DNA: TGTGCCAGCTCAACCGGACAGTTGTTTTCCTACGAGCAGTACTTC; CDR3: CASSTGQLFSYEQYF
length: 15; D: -; J: TRBJ2-1; V: TRBV5-1; size: once; DNA: TGCGCCAGCAGCTTGAGTGGGGAAGGGGCCCATGAGCAGTTCTTC; CDR3: CASSLSGEGAHEQFF
length: 12; D: -; J: TRBJ2-1; V: TRBV29-1; size: -; DNA: TGCAGCGCGGGACTCCTACAACTGGAGCAGTTCTTC; CDR3: CSAGLLQLEQFF
length: 14; D: TRBD2; J: TRBJ2-1; V: TRBV30; size: -; DNA: TGTGCCTACAAGACTAGCGGGAGAGTGAATGAGCAGTTCTTC; CDR3: CAYKTSGRVNEQFF
length: 13; D: TRBD1; J: TRBJ1-2; V: TRBV27; size: -; DNA: TGTGCCAGCAGTCCAGACAGGGTCGGTGGCTACACCTTC; CDR3: CASSPDRVGGYTF
length: 10; D: -; J: TRBJ2-5; V: TRBV20-1; size: few; DNA: TGCAGTGCCCTGAAAGAGACCCAGTACTTC; CDR3: CSALKETQYF
length: 11; D: -; J: TRBJ2-1; V: TRBV6-5; size: -; DNA: TGTGCCAGCAGTTCGGTGGGTGAGCAGTTCTTC; CDR3: CASSSVGEQFF